One TCR beta chain is described in this entry. Its antigen has not been determined. No base quality information exists; no much larger clone differs at one position. The CDR3 measures 16 amino acids from cysteine to phenylalanine. The DNA shown is the 48-base CDR3, in frame from base 1. For CDR1 and CDR2, the germline V gene (reference sequence) lists LNHNV and YYDKDF. The trim is 0 bases for V and 0 bases for J, with a gap of 9 bases between the germline ends. This sample stems from a study of cytomegalovirus exposure and HLA in healthy donors (dated by TCRdb to about 2017). Turning to the overall study: According to an earlier analysis of several hundred of the donors, about 179 million T cells yielded 117 million unique TCR beta sequences and 250 to 350 Gb of sequence data. A later analysis re-analyzed previously published TCR beta repertoires from 550 to 700 donors and added high-resolution HLA genotyping to study TCR occurrence patterns. Among about 360 genotyped donors of the cohort, an average of about 240,000 unique TCR beta nucleotide sequences were sequenced per donor, roughly a sixth of them non-productive. A later genetic analysis used genome-wide SNP genotypes for about 55% of the 666 donors, treating that subset as a discovery cohort. Class I and class II HLA loci were covered by the typing at four-digit resolution. A separate validation cohort of more than 100 different subjects was used in addition to the roughly 670-subject first cohort. Rather than using new phenotypic data, the later analysis identified candidate immune exposures from TCR beta sequences and from how often those sequences occurred across donors. All discovery cohort repertoires had been generated using a single sequencing platform. The study aimed to test whether cataloging public T cell receptors could reveal signatures of past pathogen exposure. To predict cytomegalovirus infection status, the study combined high-throughput TCR immunosequencing, statistical association of individual TCRs with disease status, and machine learning. Several DR-DQ haplotypes were handled as single units for association and clustering because linkage in the cohort was strong. The study profiled the T cell repertoires of 550 to 700 subjects by immunosequencing and related them to cytomegalovirus serostatus. An early release that covered 500 to 800 HLA-typed donors contained approximately 300 gigabases of sequencing data and tens of millions of unique TCR sequences. Donor age, sex, ethnicity and CMV serostatus were collected together with the repertoire data. Of the 398 genotyped donors, about 80% fell in the genetic ancestry cluster associated with self-reported Caucasian donors. An earlier analysis of approximately 580 of the donors used high-throughput TCR beta sequencing to judge whether each TCR beta V gene segment behaved as functional or pseudogenic. The number of donors typed differed by locus, with about 629-640 for A, B, C, DRB1 and DQB1, around 560 for DQA1, approximately 580 for DPA1, and under 490 for DPB1. Overall study outcomes, separate from this receptor: A total of 150 to 200 TCR beta chains were listed by the study as associated with cytomegalovirus. An earlier analysis of approximately 530 of the donors showed that most TCR beta V segments appeared in productive rearrangements either about 87% or about 30% of the time, which broadly matched IMGT annotations. Sequencing depth was assumed to be roughly uniform across donors in the presence/absence analyses, though that assumption may not hold. An association between a missense DCLRE1C variant and V-gene and J-gene trimming of TCR beta chains was found in a later genetic analysis and replicated in an independent cohort. Strong co-occurrence of HLA alleles, especially DR and DQ, made assigning TCR associations to individual alleles difficult. In vitro tests confirmed that a few of the cytomegalovirus-associated TCR beta chains recognize cytomegalovirus antigens. According to a later genetic analysis, donors in an Asian-associated ancestry cluster had fewer N-insertions in productive TCRs than the approximately 610-donor mean. In a later analysis, most CMV-associated TCR beta chains were found to appear HLA-restricted, with HLA associations seemingly driven largely by CMV exposure. Because counts were too low, about 18 rarely observed V segments, including chromosome 9 orphons, were left out of the earlier analysis of approximately 580 of the donors. For the cohort, immune exposure information was limited to CMV serostatus. Because HLA typing was missing for some donors at each locus, association tests included only the typed subset. A later analysis associated about 17,000 TCR beta sequences with specific HLA alleles at a false discovery rate of 0.05. The classifier was reported to diagnose cytomegalovirus status with high specificity and sensitivity in both the original cohort and the validation cohort. In a later analysis, HLA-associated TCR beta chains were found to be more clonally expanded and to have lower generation probabilities than equally common non-associated chains. Correlated functional status among segregating V segments might be attributable to linkage disequilibrium, but an unknown experimental factor could not be ruled out. A further reported finding was that TCR beta sequences accurately predicted the HLA-A and HLA-B alleles for most subjects in the first cohort. In a later analysis, several top co-occurrence clusters were reported to appear linked to parvovirus B19, influenza, CMV and Epstein-Barr virus. The authors suggested that the approach could potentially be extended to other disease states and immunological phenotypes. Across donors, most TCR sequences were observed very rarely, whereas some public TCRs were present in many individuals. Some IMGT-functional V segments, including TRBV6-2 and TRBV6-3, could not be distinguished by the 87-base-pair reads and were therefore excluded. The cohort was sequenced for TCR beta chains only, and without alpha or paired-chain data the features that could be detected were limited. According to a later analysis, TCR association rates differed among HLA loci, with DRB1 alleles showing the most associated TCRs and HLA-C alleles showing the fewest. A cluster of highly shared sequence variants was judged likely to be a technical artifact of the sequencing pipeline.

The cohort consisted of 650 to 850 healthy bone marrow donors. At the time of sampling, every cohort member was nominally healthy, though immune exposures that went unrecorded were likely present. The donor was CMV seronegative and belonged to the group of over 350 seronegative cohort members. A peripheral blood sample was provided by each donor, and peripheral blood mononuclear cells were used for TCR beta sequencing. The Qiagen DNeasy Blood Extraction Kit was used to extract genomic DNA from the blood cell samples. Libraries came from the immunoSEQ multiplex PCR assay. The multiplex PCR relied on a mix of 60 forward primers for TCR Vbeta segments and 13 reverse primers for TCR Jbeta segments. The CDR3 region of rearranged TCR beta genes was amplified from genomic DNA with a multiplex PCR assay. On the Illumina HiSeq System, the amplified TCR beta libraries were sequenced as 87-base-pair reads. The paper's processing steps were these. A later analysis tallied about 77 million unique TCR beta chains across the 650 to 750 repertoires, and approximately 11 million of those chains were shared by two or more donors. Raw reads were error-corrected and collapsed into unique sequences by a nearest-neighbor algorithm in which closely related sequences were merged to remove PCR and sequencing errors. V, D and J gene segments were assigned by aligning CDR3 sequences to IMGT reference sequences. For a sequence to be retained, a match of at least six nucleotides to both a V gene segment and a J gene segment was required. Rearrangements were called productive when the CDR3 lacked stop codons and stayed in frame with V and J; all others were non-productive. Following IMGT convention, CDR3 was defined as the stretch from the second conserved V-encoded cysteine up to the conserved J-encoded phenylalanine. Sequences without an unambiguous match to a single V gene segment were excluded from the earlier analysis of 450 to 650 of the donors. An earlier analysis of several hundred of the donors called V segments functional above 56.7% productive rearrangements and segregating when the between-donor standard deviation exceeded 5%. A statistical classification framework was built to diagnose cytomegalovirus status from the catalog of TCR beta chain sequences. V and J gene assignment, in a later analysis, came from comparing TCR nucleotide sequences with IMGT/GENE-DB human TR gene sequences. In a later analysis, CDR3 sequences and most-parsimonious VDJ recombination scenarios were assigned using the TCRdist pipeline. A later analysis defined each TCR beta chain by its CDR3 amino acid sequence plus V-gene family, and excluded reads lacking a unique V-gene family. To address suspected cross-contamination and a sequencing artifact, a later analysis removed 592 highly shared, low-generation-probability nucleotide sequences. In a later analysis, a clonal expansion index for each public chain was calculated from normalized within-repertoire ranks of inferred template counts. Generation probabilities in a later analysis came from a VDJ recombination model fitted to out-of-frame rearrangements, and those results were checked against IGoR. In a later analysis, hypergeometric tests were used to score TCR-TCR, TCR-HLA and TCR-CMV co-occurrence, with a repertoire-size bias correction applied to TCR pairs. To estimate false discovery rates, a later analysis permuted the HLA or CMV assignments 20 times. In a later analysis, co-occurring TCRs were grouped with DBSCAN, and TCRdist sequence similarity was added when clustering was performed within HLA-allele-positive subsets. Co-occurrence clustering excluded repertoires with fewer than 30,000 or more than 120,000 public chains, plus five with anomalous nucleotide sharing. Entries here come from immuneACCESS through TCRdb and include only in-frame sequences with V and J called. Some clones fail to appear in such tables; in the studies checked, an unresolved V gene covers under half of the shortfall, and the cause of the remainder is unknown. Clone size and V and J calls were adopted from that table, with D and trimming inferred from the DNA. The sample table lists tens of thousands of clones, 75% of them with a count of one. 2% to 2.5% of the sample belongs to the ten largest clones.

The sequencing input was PBMCs. The V and J segments used are TRBV15 and TRBJ2-4, with no confident D gene call. This TCR was recovered from a man aged 35-49 years in good health and CMV-seronegative. Here is the DNA: TGTGCCACCAGCAGAGATGCACAGCCAGCCAAAAACATTCAGTACTTC. Its translation is CATSRDAQPAKNIQYF.